This T cell receptor (beta chain) was retrieved from a study of identical twins. TCRdb re-called the 5' RACE reads through MiXCR, storing one row per CDR3 protein. The table includes 430,000 or so distinct CDR3 sequences, approximately 24% detected once. V gave up 3 bases and J gave up 4 bases; unmatched junction bases: 7. There are 14 residues in the CDR3. Germline V gene data show CDR1 as SGHDT and CDR2 as YYEEEE. This same sample was also part of a study on T cells expressing NK-cell markers.

This clonotype was obtained from a woman aged 18-29 years in good health. Sample: CD4+ T cells sorted from blood. The chain is built from TRBV5-6 and TRBJ2-7; TRBD2 aligns across 7 bases. The CDR3 here is CASSSGLDLYEQYF. CDR3 nucleotide sequence: TGTGCCAGCAGCTCTGGACTAGACCTTTACGAGCAGTACTTC.